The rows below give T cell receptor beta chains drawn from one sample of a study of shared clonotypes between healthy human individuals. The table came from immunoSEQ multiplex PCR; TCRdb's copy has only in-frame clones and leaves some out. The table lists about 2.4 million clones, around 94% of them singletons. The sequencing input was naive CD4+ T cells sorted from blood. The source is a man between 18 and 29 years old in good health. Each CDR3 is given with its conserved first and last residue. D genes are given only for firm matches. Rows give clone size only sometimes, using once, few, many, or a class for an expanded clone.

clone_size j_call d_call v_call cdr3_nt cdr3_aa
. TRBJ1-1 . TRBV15 TGTGCCACCAGCAGAGATCTGGAGAACACTGAAGCTTTCTTT CATSRDLENTEAFF
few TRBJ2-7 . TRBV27 TGTGCCAGCGGGAGGTCCAGCGAGCAGTACTTC CASGRSSEQYF
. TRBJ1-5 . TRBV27 TGTGCCAGCAGTTTATCCTTTAGCAATCAGCCCCAGCATTTT CASSLSFSNQPQHF
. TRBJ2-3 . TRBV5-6 TGTGCCAGCAGCTCTTCCGGGACGCTAGGGGATACGCAGTATTTT CASSSSGTLGDTQYF
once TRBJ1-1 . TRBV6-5 TGTGCCAGCAGTGACTCCGGGGAAAGTGAAGCTTTCTTT CASSDSGESEAFF
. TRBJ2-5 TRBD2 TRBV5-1 TGCGCTACTACCCGGGAGGGGCTCCAAGAGACCCAGTACTTC CATTREGLQETQYF
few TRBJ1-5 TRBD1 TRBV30 TGTGCCTGGAGTGCAGGGGGCCTAAGCAATCAGCCCCAGCATTTT CAWSAGGLSNQPQHF
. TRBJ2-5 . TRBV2 TGTGCCAGCAGTGCCCAGGGGCAGGAGACCCAGTACTTC CASSAQGQETQYF
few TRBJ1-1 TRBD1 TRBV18 TGTGCCAGCTCACCGGGACAGGGGTTGAACACTGAAGCTTTCTTT CASSPGQGLNTEAFF
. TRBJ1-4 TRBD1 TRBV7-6 TGTGCCAGCAGCTTAGGACGGGACAGAACTAATGAAAAACTGTTTTTT CASSLGRDRTNEKLFF
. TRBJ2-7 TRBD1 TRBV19 TGTGCCAGTAGTACTACCGGGACAGGGAAAAACGAGCAGTACTTC CASSTTGTGKNEQYF
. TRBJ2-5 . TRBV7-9 TGTGCCAGCAGCTTAATGGCTACCCAAGAGACCCAGTACTTC CASSLMATQETQYF
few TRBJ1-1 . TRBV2 TGTGCCAGCAGTGTAATAATGGCTGAAGCTTTCTTT CASSVIMAEAFF
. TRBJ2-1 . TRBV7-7 TGTGCTAGCAGCCAGGACCGAGGAACCCACAATGAGCAGTTCTTC CASSQDRGTHNEQFF
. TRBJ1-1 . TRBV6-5 TGTGCCAGCAGTTACGCCCGCCAGGGCGCTGAAGCTTTCTTT CASSYARQGAEAFF
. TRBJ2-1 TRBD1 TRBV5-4 TGTGCCAGCAGCTTGGAGGGGACAGGGGCCTACAATGAGCAGTTCTTC CASSLEGTGAYNEQFF
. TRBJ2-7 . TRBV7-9 TGTGCCAGCGAGATTTGGACGGGTGCGAGGGAGCAGTACTTC CASEIWTGAREQYF
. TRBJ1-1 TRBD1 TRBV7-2 TGTGCCAGCAGCTTAAGGCCAACGGGACAGGGGTCTGAAGCTTTCTTT CASSLRPTGQGSEAFF
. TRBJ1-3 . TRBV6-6 TGTGCCAGCAGCCCCCAGGGACCTGGAAACACCATATATTTT CASSPQGPGNTIYF
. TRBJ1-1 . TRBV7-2 TGTGCCAGCAACATACAAAGCAGGTTAGGTGGTTCTGAAGCTTTCTTT CASNIQSRLGGSEAFF